This TCR beta chain was recorded in a study of blood T cells in healthy people across ages. The study's findings and limits: There were more naive CD4+ cells and higher diversity in long-lived donors than in aged donors. It was held that the diversity estimates obtained from one million T cells were underestimates.

The authors ran a second PCR of roughly 6 to 12 cycles using a sample-barcoded 5' primer and a J-beta primer mix. Tags on each cDNA molecule came from a template-switch adaptor with 12 random nucleotides. From the 5' RACE reads, TCRdb called clonotypes with MiXCR, one entry per CDR3 protein. The sample includes 450,000 to 700,000 distinct CDR3 sequences, 27% of them seen just once. This clonotype was found many times. Its specificity is not known. Germline-derived CDR1 and CDR2 are SNHLY and FYNNEI. The J segment lost 6 bases and the V segment lost 4 bases, leaving 8 bases of the junction unmatched. The CDR3 has 15 amino acids.

The chain joins TRBV2 to TRBJ2-1; 8 nucleotides line up with TRBD1. This clonotype was obtained from a woman in her 70s in good health. The sample consisted of blood. This CDR3 is CASSASQGAFNEQFF. The CDR3 DNA reads as TGTGCCAGCAGTGCAAGTCAGGGGGCGTTCAATGAGCAGTTCTTC.